This TCR beta chain came from a study of neoadjuvant anti-PD-1 for oral cavity cancer (dated by TCRdb to about 2021). About the investigation overall: Patients mostly received three to four biweekly doses of nivolumab at 3 mg/kg before curative-intent surgical resection. Patients who did not progress were given a fourth nivolumab dose at about day 43 and had definitive surgical resection on days 50-56. Responders were defined as patients with complete response, partial response or stable disease by RECIST 1.1; non-responders were defined as patients with progression. A roughly 30% response rate was observed in the parent correlative cohort, in which eleven to twelve patients were included.

PBMC libraries used mostly approximately 450 ng of input genomic DNA for deep sequencing, with six replicates per sample. Following the manufacturer's instructions, the team built TCRbeta libraries using the immunoSEQ hsTCRbeta kit. The completed libraries were mixed into a single pool at 3 nM, then sequenced with an Illumina NovaSeq 6000 S4 flow cell. Per the source publication's procedure: Raw data preprocessing and quality control were performed with the immunoSEQ Analyzer. The analysis was limited to productive rearrangements, and each clonotype was defined by a unique CDR3 amino acid sequence. Repertoire clonality was estimated as the Gini-Simpson index, computed with the R package tcR. Gini indices were compared with Student's t test, and associations with tumor size change were assessed by Pearson correlation. Entries here come from immuneACCESS through TCRdb and include only in-frame sequences with V and J called. Some clones fail to appear in such tables; in the studies checked, an unresolved V gene covers under half of the shortfall, and the cause of the remainder is unknown. V and J calls and clone size are copied from that table; D and trimming were computed from the DNA. For this sample the table gives approximately 6,700 clones, of which around 77% were detected only once. Approximately 3.3% of the sample is taken by the ten largest.

From the germline V gene, CDR1 is MNHNS and CDR2 is SASEGT. The CDR3 runs 14 amino acids, cysteine and phenylalanine included. Only the CDR3 portion is preserved as DNA: 42 bases, with reading frame beginning at the first base. At the junction V is shortened by 6 bases and J by 5 bases, with 15 bases in between. The time point label, read with the paper, signifies: before neoadjuvant nivolumab. Patients were newly diagnosed with stage II-IVA oral cavity squamous cell carcinoma and had received no prior systemic or radiation treatment. The cohort consisted of patients with HPV-negative, locally advanced oral cavity squamous cell carcinoma. Peripheral blood mononuclear cells were analyzed directly, without maintenance or expansion in culture. Samples came from a longitudinal correlative study of a single-arm phase II trial of neoadjuvant nivolumab in oral cavity squamous cell carcinoma. Genomic DNA-based TCRbeta sequencing was performed on subject-matched pre- and post-treatment PBMCs and tumors from three responders and three non-responders. Peripheral blood mononuclear cells were collected before nivolumab treatment and again after treatment, at the time of surgery. Genomic DNA was isolated from PBMCs using the Maxwell RSC DNA from Cells kit.

Overall study outcomes, separate from this receptor: Higher pretreatment blood TCRbeta clonality and lower post-treatment tumor TCRbeta clonality were correlated with higher pretreatment blood Treg/Th17 ratios. Within PBMCs, T cell clonality (Gini index) was significantly higher in non-responders than responders after neoadjuvant nivolumab. TCR analyses included only a few patients per response group, and the authors called for larger cohorts for validation.

To note about this clone: Its antigen target is currently unknown. Per-nucleotide qualities are absent, and no much larger clonotype sits a single base away.

This specimen consisted of PBMCs, obtained before nivolumab (anti-PD-1) treatment. This TCR derives from a person aged 40 to 85 with oral cavity squamous cell carcinoma. The chain couples TRBV6-1 to TRBJ2-3, with the D call tentatively TRBD1 or TRBD2, each fitting 7 bases. The base sequence is TGTGCCAGCAGCGCTACAGGGGAGGGAGATACGCAGTATTTT. Its translation is CASSATGEGDTQYF.